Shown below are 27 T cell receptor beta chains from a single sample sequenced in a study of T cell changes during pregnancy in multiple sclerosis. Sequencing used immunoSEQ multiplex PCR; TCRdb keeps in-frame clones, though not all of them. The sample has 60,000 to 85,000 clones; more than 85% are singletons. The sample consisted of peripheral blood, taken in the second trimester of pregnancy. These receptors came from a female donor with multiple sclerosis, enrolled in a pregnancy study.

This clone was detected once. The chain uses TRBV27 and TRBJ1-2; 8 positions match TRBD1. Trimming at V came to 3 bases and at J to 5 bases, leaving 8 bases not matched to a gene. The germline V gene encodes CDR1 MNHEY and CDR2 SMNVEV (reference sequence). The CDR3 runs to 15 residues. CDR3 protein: CASSLNGRTGYGYTF. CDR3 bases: TGTGCCAGCAGTTTGAATGGCCGGACAGGGTATGGCTACACCTTC.

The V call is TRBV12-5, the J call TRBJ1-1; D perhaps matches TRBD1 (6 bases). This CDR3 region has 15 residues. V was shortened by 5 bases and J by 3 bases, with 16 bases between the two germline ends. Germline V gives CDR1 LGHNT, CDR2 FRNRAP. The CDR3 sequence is CASGQLQGGDTEAFF. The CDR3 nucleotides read TGTGCTAGTGGTCAATTACAGGGTGGGGACACTGAAGCTTTCTTT.

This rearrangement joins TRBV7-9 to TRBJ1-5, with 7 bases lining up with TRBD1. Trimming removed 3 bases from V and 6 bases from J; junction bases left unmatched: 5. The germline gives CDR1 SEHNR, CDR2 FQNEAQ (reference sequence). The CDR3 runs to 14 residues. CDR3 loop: CASSLGQGVQPQHF. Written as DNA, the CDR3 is TGTGCCAGCAGCTTGGGGCAGGGGGTTCAGCCCCAGCATTTT.

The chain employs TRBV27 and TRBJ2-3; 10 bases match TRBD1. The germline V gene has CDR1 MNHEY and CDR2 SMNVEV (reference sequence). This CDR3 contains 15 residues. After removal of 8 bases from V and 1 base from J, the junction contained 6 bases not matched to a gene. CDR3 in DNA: TGTGCCAGCGAGGACGGGACAGGGGGCACAGATACGCAGTATTTT. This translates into CASEDGTGGTDTQYF.

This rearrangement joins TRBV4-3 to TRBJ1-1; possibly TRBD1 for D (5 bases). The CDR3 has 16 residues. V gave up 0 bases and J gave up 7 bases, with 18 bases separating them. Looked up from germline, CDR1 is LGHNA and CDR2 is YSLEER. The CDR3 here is CASSQDRRAGFGEAFF. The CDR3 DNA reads TGCGCCAGCAGCCAAGATCGGAGGGCAGGGTTCGGTGAAGCTTTCTTT.

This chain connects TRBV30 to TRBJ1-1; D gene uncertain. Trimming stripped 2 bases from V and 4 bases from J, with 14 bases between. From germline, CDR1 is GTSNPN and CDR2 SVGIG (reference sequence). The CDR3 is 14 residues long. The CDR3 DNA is TGTGCCTGGAGTATGGAGAGAACGGGCACTGAAGCTTTCTTT. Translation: CAWSMERTGTEAFF.

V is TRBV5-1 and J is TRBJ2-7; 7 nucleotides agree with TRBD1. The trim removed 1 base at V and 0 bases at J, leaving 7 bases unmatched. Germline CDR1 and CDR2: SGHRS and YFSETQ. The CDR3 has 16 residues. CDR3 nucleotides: TGCGCCAGCAGCTTGTCGGGACAGAGAAGCTCCTACGAGCAGTACTTC. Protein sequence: CASSLSGQRSSYEQYF.

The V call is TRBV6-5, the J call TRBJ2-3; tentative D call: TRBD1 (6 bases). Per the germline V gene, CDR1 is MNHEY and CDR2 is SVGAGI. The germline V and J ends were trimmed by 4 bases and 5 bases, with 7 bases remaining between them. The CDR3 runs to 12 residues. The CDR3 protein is CASSSRGDTQYF. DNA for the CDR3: TGTGCCAGCAGTTCCAGGGGAGATACGCAGTATTTT.

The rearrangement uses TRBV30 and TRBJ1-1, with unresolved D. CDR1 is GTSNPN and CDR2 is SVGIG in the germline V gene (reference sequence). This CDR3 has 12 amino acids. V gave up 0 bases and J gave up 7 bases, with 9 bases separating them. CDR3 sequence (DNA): TGTGCCTGGAGTGTACGATCAGATGAAGCTTTCTTT. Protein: CAWSVRSDEAFF. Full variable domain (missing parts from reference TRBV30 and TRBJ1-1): SQTIHQWPATLVQPVGSPLSLECTVEGTSNPNLYWYRQAAGRGLQLLFYSVGIGQISSEVPQNLSASRPQDRQFILSSKKLLLSDSGFYLCAWSVRSDEAFFGQGTRLTVV.

CDR3 in DNA: TGTGCCAGCAGCTTACGTCCGGACAATGAGCAGTTCTTC. Its translation is CASSLRPDNEQFF. V is TRBV7-8 and J is TRBJ2-1, with D unresolved. This CDR3 spans 13 amino acids. The germline V gene has CDR1 SGHVS and CDR2 FQNEAQ. Trimming cost V 2 bases and J 5 bases, with 7 bases left between them.

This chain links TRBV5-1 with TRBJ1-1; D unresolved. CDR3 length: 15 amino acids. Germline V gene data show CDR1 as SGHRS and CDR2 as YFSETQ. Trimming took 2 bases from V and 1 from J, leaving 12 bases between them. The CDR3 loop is CASSLSVTGNTEAFF. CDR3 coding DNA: TGCGCCAGCAGCTTATCAGTGACTGGGAACACTGAAGCTTTCTTT.

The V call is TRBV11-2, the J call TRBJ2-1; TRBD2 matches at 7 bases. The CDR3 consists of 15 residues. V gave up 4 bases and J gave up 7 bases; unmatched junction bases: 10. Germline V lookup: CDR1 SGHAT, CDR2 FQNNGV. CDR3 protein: CASSSTTGGQNEQFF. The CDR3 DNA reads TGTGCCAGCAGCTCAACCACGGGGGGTCAAAATGAGCAGTTCTTC.

Written as DNA, the CDR3 is TGCGCCAGCAGCTTACAGGGGATGGAGGAGACCCAGTACTTC. Residues: CASSLQGMEETQYF. This chain connects TRBV5-1 to TRBJ2-5, with TRBD1 matching over 7 bases. Germline V gives CDR1 SGHRS, CDR2 YFSETQ. The J segment lost 5 bases and the V segment lost 2 bases, leaving 6 bases of the junction unmatched. This CDR3 is built from 14 residues.

The CDR3 sequence is CASSPLELAGEQYF. The CDR3 coding sequence is TGTGCCAGCTCACCACTCGAGCTAGCGGGAGAGCAGTACTTC. J is TRBJ2-7 and V is TRBV18; 9 nucleotides match TRBD2. The CDR3 totals 14 residues. Germline V gene sequence: CDR1 KGHSH, CDR2 LQKENI. Trimming at V came to 1 base and at J to 7 bases, leaving 5 bases not matched to a gene.

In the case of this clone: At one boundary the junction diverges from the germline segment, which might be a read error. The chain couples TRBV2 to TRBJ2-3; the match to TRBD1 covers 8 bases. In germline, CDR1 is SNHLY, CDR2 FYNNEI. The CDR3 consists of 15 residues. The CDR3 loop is CASREGQGLSNTQYF. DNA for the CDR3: TGTGCCAGCAGGGAAGGACAGGGACTCAGTAATACGCAGTATTTT.

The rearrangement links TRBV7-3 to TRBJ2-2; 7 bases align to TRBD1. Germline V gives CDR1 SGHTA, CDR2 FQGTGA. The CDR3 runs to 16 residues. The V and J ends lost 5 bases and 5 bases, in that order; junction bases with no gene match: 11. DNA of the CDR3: TGTGCCAGCAGCCCAACAGGCCAGGGGGAAACCGGGGAGCTGTTTTTT. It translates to CASSPTGQGETGELFF.

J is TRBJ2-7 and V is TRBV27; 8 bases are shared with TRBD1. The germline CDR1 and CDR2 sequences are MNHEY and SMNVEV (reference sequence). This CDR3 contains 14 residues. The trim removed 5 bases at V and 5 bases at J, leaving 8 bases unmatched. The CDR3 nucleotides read TGTGCCAGCAGTCTACGGACAGGGTTTAACGAGCAGTACTTC. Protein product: CASSLRTGFNEQYF.

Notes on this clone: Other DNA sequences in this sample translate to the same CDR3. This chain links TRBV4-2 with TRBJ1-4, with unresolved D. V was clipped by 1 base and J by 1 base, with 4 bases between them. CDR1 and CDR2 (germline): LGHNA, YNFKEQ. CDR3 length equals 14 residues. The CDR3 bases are TGTGCCAGCAGCCAAGGACAAACTAATGAAAAACTGTTTTTT. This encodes CASSQGQTNEKLFF.

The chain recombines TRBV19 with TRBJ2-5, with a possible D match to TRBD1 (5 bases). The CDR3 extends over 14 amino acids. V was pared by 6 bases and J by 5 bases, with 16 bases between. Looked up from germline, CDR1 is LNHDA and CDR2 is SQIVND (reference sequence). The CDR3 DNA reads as TGTGCCAGTAGCCAATACCAAGGGGATGAGACCCAGTACTTC. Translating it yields CASSQYQGDETQYF. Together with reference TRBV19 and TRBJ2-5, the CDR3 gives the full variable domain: DGGITQSPKYLFRKEGQNVTLSCEQNLNHDAMYWYRQDPGQGLRLIYYSQIVNDFQKGDIAEGYSVSREKKESFPLTVTSAQKNPTAFYLCASSQYQGDETQYFGPGTRLLVL.

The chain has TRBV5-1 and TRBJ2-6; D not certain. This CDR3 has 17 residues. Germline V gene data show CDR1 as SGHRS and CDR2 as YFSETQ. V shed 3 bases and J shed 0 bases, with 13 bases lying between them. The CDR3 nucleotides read TGCGCCAGCAGCTCCCTACCAAAGCCCTCTGGGGCCAACGTCCTGACTTTC. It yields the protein CASSSLPKPSGANVLTF.

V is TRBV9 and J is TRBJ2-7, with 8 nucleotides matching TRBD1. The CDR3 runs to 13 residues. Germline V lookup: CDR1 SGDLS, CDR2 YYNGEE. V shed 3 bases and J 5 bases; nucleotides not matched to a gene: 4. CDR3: CASSADRGHEQYF. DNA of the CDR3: TGTGCCAGCAGCGCTGACAGGGGCCACGAGCAGTACTTC.

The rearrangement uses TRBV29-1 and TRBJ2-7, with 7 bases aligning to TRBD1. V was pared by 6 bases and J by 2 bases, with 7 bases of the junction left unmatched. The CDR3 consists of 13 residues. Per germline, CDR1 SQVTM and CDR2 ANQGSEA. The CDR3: CSVEDRTTYEQYF. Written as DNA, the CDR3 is TGCAGCGTGGAGGACAGGACAACCTACGAGCAGTACTTC.

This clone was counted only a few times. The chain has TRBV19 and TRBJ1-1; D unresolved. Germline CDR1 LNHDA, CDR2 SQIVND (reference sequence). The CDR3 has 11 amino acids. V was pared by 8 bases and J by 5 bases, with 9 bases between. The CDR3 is CASSRRTEAFF. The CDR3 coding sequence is TGTGCCAGTTCCCGGAGGACTGAAGCTTTCTTT.

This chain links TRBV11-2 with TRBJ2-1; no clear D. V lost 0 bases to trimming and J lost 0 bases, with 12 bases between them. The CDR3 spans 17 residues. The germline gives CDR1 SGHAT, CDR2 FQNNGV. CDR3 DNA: TGTGCCAGCAGCTTAGAAGACTCGCCGAGCTCCTACAATGAGCAGTTCTTC. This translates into CASSLEDSPSSYNEQFF.

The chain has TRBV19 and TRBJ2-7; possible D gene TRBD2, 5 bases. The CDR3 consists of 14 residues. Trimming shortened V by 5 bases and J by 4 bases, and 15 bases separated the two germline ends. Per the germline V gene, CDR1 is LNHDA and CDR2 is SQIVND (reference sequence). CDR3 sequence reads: CASSPVLARYEQYF. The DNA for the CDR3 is TGTGCCAGTAGTCCGGTCCTAGCACGGTACGAGCAGTACTTC.

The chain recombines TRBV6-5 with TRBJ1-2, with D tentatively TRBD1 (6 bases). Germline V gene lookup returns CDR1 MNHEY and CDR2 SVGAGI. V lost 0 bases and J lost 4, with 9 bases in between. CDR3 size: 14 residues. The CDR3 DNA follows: TGTGCCAGCAGTTACTCCGGGACACCCTATGGCTACACCTTC. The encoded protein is CASSYSGTPYGYTF.

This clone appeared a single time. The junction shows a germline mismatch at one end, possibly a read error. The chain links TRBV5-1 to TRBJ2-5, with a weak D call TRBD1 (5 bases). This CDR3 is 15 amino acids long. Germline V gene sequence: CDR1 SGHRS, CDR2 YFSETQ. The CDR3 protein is CASSLAIGARAGLDF. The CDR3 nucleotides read TGCGCCAGCAGCTTGGCCATTGGGGCCAGGGCAGGGTTGGACTTC.